This T cell receptor (beta chain) was identified in a study of Ad26.COV2.S vaccination and SARS-CoV-2 variants. Indicated treatment: approximately 18 received Ad26.COV2.S at low or high dose, single or two shots; 5 received placebo; per-sample allocation not given. Samples analyzed were those drawn on day 63 after the first vaccine or placebo injection. Generated by immunoSEQ multiplex PCR, the TCRdb table keeps only in-frame clones and is missing some. This table has a few hundred thousand clones, roughly 90% appearing once. This clone was counted a single time. The V end was cut by 2 bases, the J end by 8 bases, with 12 bases between. The germline gives CDR1 SGHTA, CDR2 FQGNSA. This CDR3 has 13 residues.

The V call is TRBV7-2, the J call TRBJ1-2; D perhaps matches TRBD1 (6 bases). The sequence was obtained from a person aged 18 to 65 who received the Ad26.COV2.S COVID-19 vaccine or a placebo. Sequenced material: peripheral blood, taken in a trial of Ad26.COV2.S vaccine versus placebo. This chain's CDR3 is CASSLRGASGYTF. In DNA, the CDR3 is TGTGCCAGCAGCTTACGGGGGGCCTCGGGCTACACCTTC. Full variable domain (rest looked up from reference TRBV7-2 and TRBJ1-2): GAGVSQSPSNKVTEKGKDVELRCDPISGHTALYWYRQSLGQGLEFLIYFQGNSAPDKSGLPSDRFSAERTGGSVSTLTIQRTQQEDSAVYLCASSLRGASGYTFGSGTRLTVV.